The 30 T cell receptor beta chains listed next were all sequenced from one sample in a study of T cell clonotyping in hematopoietic cell transplantation. Data came from immunoSEQ multiplex PCR; TCRdb stores just in-frame clones and leaves some out. The table has over 10,000 clones, about 80% seen once. The material sequenced was PBMCs, taken 100 days after allogeneic stem cell transplant. The receptors stem from a female patient aged 35-55 years who had an allogeneic stem cell transplant from a related donor, so T cells may come from the graft donor. Some clones in this sample may be carry-over from other donors' samples.

The chain joins TRBV5-4 to TRBJ1-2; a possible D gene is TRBD1 (5 bases). CDR3 length equals 14 residues. V lost 4 bases, J lost 1 base, and 11 bases lay in between. Germline V gene data show CDR1 as SGHNT and CDR2 as YYREEE (reference sequence). The CDR3 DNA is TGTGCCAGCAGCACCGGGGCCGGTAACTATGGCTACACCTTC. It codes for CASSTGAGNYGYTF.

V and J are TRBV6-5 and TRBJ1-2, with D uncertain. Deletions cut 2 bases from V and 6 bases from J, with 13 bases between. The germline CDR1 and CDR2 sequences are MNHEY and SVGAGI. The CDR3 extends over 14 amino acids. CDR3 in amino acids: CASSYATFADGYTF. The CDR3 DNA sequence: TGTGCCAGCAGTTACGCGACCTTTGCGGATGGCTACACCTTC.

This clone was seen only once. The chain has TRBV4-2 and TRBJ1-1, with D unclear. V was shortened by 0 bases and J by 10 bases, with 15 bases between the two germline ends. Looked up from germline, CDR1 is LGHNA and CDR2 is YNFKEQ. The CDR3 length is 14 residues. The CDR3 region has the DNA TGTGCCAGCAGCCAAGATTCTACCGGGCCCCGAGCTTTCTTT. It yields the protein CASSQDSTGPRAFF.

The V and J genes are TRBV9 and TRBJ2-7; 9 bases are a match to TRBD1. The germline V gene encodes CDR1 SGDLS and CDR2 YYNGEE. Unmatched junction bases numbered 9, after V lost 4 bases and J lost 1 base. This CDR3 region has 16 residues. CDR3 region: CASSPDLGTGSYEQYF. The CDR3 coding sequence is TGTGCCAGCAGCCCCGACTTAGGGACAGGGTCCTACGAGCAGTACTTC.

In this sample, this clone turned up a few times. The chain couples TRBV27 to TRBJ2-7; 7 positions agree with TRBD2. The CDR3 spans 13 residues. V gave up 6 bases and J gave up 3 bases; unmatched junction bases: 5. Germline loops: CDR1 MNHEY, CDR2 SMNVEV (reference sequence). The CDR3 loop is CASSRGSGYEQYF. For the CDR3, the DNA is TGTGCCAGCAGCCGCGGGAGTGGCTACGAGCAGTACTTC.

V gene TRBV5-1 combines with J gene TRBJ2-1, with 10 bases that match TRBD2. Trimming took 5 bases from V and 0 from J; bases not matched to a gene: 2. The germline gives CDR1 SGHRS, CDR2 YFSETQ. The CDR3 extends over 15 amino acids. The CDR3: CASRLAGGSYNEQFF. CDR3 DNA: TGCGCCAGCAGATTAGCGGGGGGCTCCTACAATGAGCAGTTCTTC. Full variable domain (outside the CDR3, taken from reference TRBV5-1 and TRBJ2-1): KAGVTQTPRYLIKTRGQQVTLSCSPISGHRSVSWYQQTPGQGLQFLFEYFSETQRNKGNFPGRFSGRQFSNSRSEMNVSTLELGDSALYLCASRLAGGSYNEQFFGPGTRLTVL.

The chain carries TRBV27 and TRBJ2-7; 9 bases agree with TRBD1. The CDR3 runs to 14 residues. Germline V CDR1 and CDR2: MNHEY, SMNVEV (reference sequence). V dropped 0 bases and J dropped 7; count of bases not matched to a gene: 4. The CDR3 nucleotides are TGTGCCAGCAGTTTATCACAGGGGGCGGAGGAGCAGTACTTC. This encodes CASSLSQGAEEQYF.

A few counts support this clone. This chain connects TRBV30 to TRBJ2-5, with unresolved D. This CDR3 region has 13 residues. Germline-derived CDR1 and CDR2 are GTSNPN and SVGIG (reference sequence). Trimming removed 0 bases at V and 2 bases at J, with 7 bases between. The CDR3 sequence is CAWSVREQETQYF. CDR3 sequence (DNA): TGTGCCTGGAGTGTACGAGAGCAAGAGACCCAGTACTTC. Full variable domain (outside the CDR3, taken from reference TRBV30 and TRBJ2-5): SQTIHQWPATLVQPVGSPLSLECTVEGTSNPNLYWYRQAAGRGLQLLFYSVGIGQISSEVPQNLSASRPQDRQFILSSKKLLLSDSGFYLCAWSVREQETQYFGPGTRLLVL.

The chain joins TRBV28 to TRBJ2-5, with TRBD2 matching over 7 bases. Germline V CDR1 and CDR2: MDHEN, SYDVKM. The CDR3 length is 14 residues. V was pared by 6 bases and J by 5 bases, with 9 bases of the junction left unmatched. CDR3 residues: CASRSGATRETQYF. The CDR3 nucleotides read TGTGCCAGCAGGAGCGGGGCTACAAGGGAGACCCAGTACTTC.

This clone was observed once. V usage is TRBV7-2 and J usage is TRBJ1-2; D ambiguous. V dropped 5 bases and J dropped 10 bases, with 14 bases sitting between them. Germline V lookup: CDR1 SGHTA, CDR2 FQGNSA. The CDR3 totals 12 residues. CDR3 nucleotides: TGTGCCAGCAGCGCGGTCCTCACAGACTACACCTTC. This translates into CASSAVLTDYTF.

The V call is TRBV9, the J call TRBJ2-5, with D unresolved. V was clipped by 0 bases and J by 5 bases, with 17 bases between them. Germline V gene data show CDR1 as SGDLS and CDR2 as YYNGEE. This CDR3 is built from 16 residues. CDR3 loop: CASSVGSAGLGETQYF. The DNA of the CDR3 is TGTGCCAGCAGCGTAGGGTCGGCAGGTTTGGGTGAGACCCAGTACTTC. The entire variable domain, with the rest obtained from reference TRBV9 and TRBJ2-5, is as follows: DSGVTQTPKHLITATGQRVTLRCSPRSGDLSVYWYQQSLDQGLQFLIQYYNGEERAKGNILERFSAQQFPDLHSELNLSSLELGDSALYFCASSVGSAGLGETQYFGPGTRLLVL.

V and J are TRBV2 and TRBJ2-2, with unresolved D. The ends were cut back, 7 bases at V and 1 base at J, with 10 bases in the middle. The germline gives CDR1 SNHLY, CDR2 FYNNEI. This CDR3 comprises 14 residues. The CDR3 nucleotides read TGTGCCAGCAAACCGGGCCTGAACACCGGGGAGCTGTTTTTT. Translating it yields CASKPGLNTGELFF.

This clone was seen just once. The rearrangement links TRBV5-5 to TRBJ2-3; 9 nucleotides agree with TRBD2. Germline assignment: CDR1 SGHKS and CDR2 YYEKEE (reference sequence). The V and J ends lost 3 bases and 4 bases, in that order; junction bases with no gene match: 9. The CDR3 is made up of 16 amino acids. In nucleotides, the CDR3 is TGTGCCAGCAGCTCCCTAGGCGGGAGGGGACCAGATACGCAGTATTTT. As protein: CASSSLGGRGPDTQYF.

There are a few counts of this clone. V usage is TRBV9 and J usage is TRBJ2-1; D gene ambiguous. CDR1 SGDLS and CDR2 YYNGEE come from the germline V gene. This CDR3 has 15 amino acids. With 0 bases removed from V and 0 bases from J, the gap between germline ends came to 7 bases. The CDR3, as DNA: TGTGCCAGCAGCGTAGATCACCGCTCCTACAATGAGCAGTTCTTC. Its protein is CASSVDHRSYNEQFF.

V and J are TRBV6-1 and TRBJ1-2; possible D gene TRBD1, 6 bases. This CDR3 is built from 15 residues. The germline V gene has CDR1 MNHNS and CDR2 SASEGT. Trimming stripped 1 base from V and 6 bases from J, with 15 bases between. The CDR3 loop reads CASSEGRGATHGYTF. CDR3 nucleotide sequence: TGTGCCAGCAGTGAAGGTCGGGGGGCGACCCATGGCTACACCTTC.

In its sample, this clone was seen a few times. The chain is built from TRBV11-1 and TRBJ1-1, with unresolved D. The CDR3 sequence is 13 residues long. Trimming left V 5 bases short and J 5 bases short, with 12 bases between. Germline V lookup: CDR1 SGHAT, CDR2 FQDESV (reference sequence). The CDR3 nucleotides are TGTGCCAGCAGCCCCCTGAGGGCAACTGAAGCTTTCTTT. Encoded protein: CASSPLRATEAFF.

The chain combines TRBV5-4 with TRBJ2-3; no clear D gene. Deletions cut 5 bases from V and 4 bases from J, with 5 bases between. CDR3 size: 11 residues. Germline V CDR1 and CDR2: SGHNT, YYREEE (reference sequence). CDR3 DNA: TGTGCCAGCAGTTGGGCAGATACGCAGTATTTT. Protein: CASSWADTQYF.

The CDR3 protein is CASSLRLGWYEQYF. The CDR3 DNA reads as TGTGCCAGCAGCTTGAGGCTGGGGTGGTACGAGCAGTACTTC. This chain links TRBV5-5 with TRBJ2-7; no firm D call. With 1 base removed from V and 4 bases from J, the gap between germline ends came to 12 bases. The CDR3 loop spans 14 amino acids. Germline CDR1 reads SGHKS; CDR2 reads YYEKEE (reference sequence).

V usage is TRBV20-1 and J usage is TRBJ2-7; no clear D. The CDR3 spans 10 residues. Trimming left V 3 bases short and J 11 bases short, with 11 bases between. Germline CDR1 is DFQATT and CDR2 is SNEGSKA (reference sequence). This chain's CDR3 is CSASGPYEYF. The DNA of the CDR3 is TGCAGTGCTAGCGGGCCTTACGAGTACTTC.

This sequence joins TRBV2 and TRBJ2-1; possibly TRBD2 for D (6 bases). CDR3 length equals 15 residues. The V end was cut by 4 bases, the J end by 4 bases, with 14 bases between. Germline V gene data show CDR1 as SNHLY and CDR2 as FYNNEI. This CDR3 reads CASSAERAEYNEQFF. CDR3 in DNA: TGTGCCAGCAGTGCGGAGCGGGCAGAATACAATGAGCAGTTCTTC.

The V call is TRBV6-6, the J call TRBJ1-2; D remains ambiguous. The germline CDR1 and CDR2 sequences are MNHNY and SVGAGI (reference sequence). The CDR3 length is 11 residues. V dropped 7 bases and J dropped 5 bases, with 8 bases sitting between them. CDR3 sequence: CASTPGYGYTF. In DNA, the CDR3 is TGTGCCAGCACCCCGGGGTATGGCTACACCTTC.

The rearrangement joins TRBV5-1 to TRBJ2-7, with D possibly TRBD2 on 6 matching bases. V was cut by 0 bases and J by 4 bases, with 11 bases left in between. Germline CDR1 and CDR2: SGHRS and YFSETQ. The CDR3 is made up of 14 amino acids. The CDR3 bases are TGCGCCAGCAGCTTGGGGGGGGTGTGGTACGAGCAGTACTTC. This sequence encodes CASSLGGVWYEQYF.

The chain uses TRBV19 and TRBJ2-1; a weak D match, TRBD2 (7 bases). The germline gives CDR1 LNHDA, CDR2 SQIVND (reference sequence). The CDR3 is made up of 15 amino acids. Trimming shortened V by 7 bases and J by 4 bases, and 17 bases separated the two germline ends. The CDR3 reads CASTSKGEGYNEQFF. In nucleotides, the CDR3 is TGTGCCAGTACCTCGAAGGGGGAGGGGTACAATGAGCAGTTCTTC.

This rearrangement joins TRBV27 to TRBJ2-1; 8 bases agree with TRBD1. J was trimmed by 10 bases and V by 11 bases; bases with no gene match: 10. Looked up from germline, CDR1 is MNHEY and CDR2 is SMNVEV (reference sequence). This CDR3 spans 12 amino acids. This CDR3 is CASHPGTGEQFF. The CDR3 DNA follows: TGTGCCTCGCACCCCGGGACAGGCGAGCAGTTCTTC.

CDR3 sequence (DNA): TGTGCCAGCAGCTTCCTCCCCTACGAGCAGTACTTC. This codes for CASSFLPYEQYF. This chain joins TRBV5-4 and TRBJ2-7; D remains unclear. Trimming pared 2 bases from V and 2 bases from J, leaving 5 bases between. Germline V lookup: CDR1 SGHNT, CDR2 YYREEE (reference sequence). The CDR3 is 12 residues long. The whole variable domain, remainder taken from reference TRBV5-4 and TRBJ2-7, is ETGVTQSPTHLIKTRGQQVTLRCSSQSGHNTVSWYQQALGQGPQFIFQYYREEENGRGNFPPRFSGLQFPNYSSELNVNALELDDSALYLCASSFLPYEQYFGPGTRLTVT.

This clone was seen once. The genes are TRBV29-1 and TRBJ1-2, with TRBD1 matching 7 bases. The germline gives CDR1 SQVTM, CDR2 ANQGSEA. V gave up 0 bases and J gave up 5 bases; unmatched junction bases: 6. CDR3 length equals 14 residues. The CDR3 here is CSVEEPGQRYGYTF. In nucleotides, the CDR3 is TGCAGCGTTGAAGAGCCGGGACAGCGGTATGGCTACACCTTC.

CDR3 sequence reads: CASSEGNQPQHF. As DNA, the CDR3 is TGTGCCAGTAGTGAAGGGAATCAGCCCCAGCATTTT. V is TRBV19 and J is TRBJ1-5; D gene unclear. This CDR3 is 12 amino acids long. V gave up 5 bases and J gave up 4 bases, with 6 bases separating them. Germline V gene lookup returns CDR1 LNHDA and CDR2 SQIVND (reference sequence). The full variable domain, its missing parts supplied by reference TRBV19 and TRBJ1-5, is DGGITQSPKYLFRKEGQNVTLSCEQNLNHDAMYWYRQDPGQGLRLIYYSQIVNDFQKGDIAEGYSVSREKKESFPLTVTSAQKNPTAFYLCASSEGNQPQHFGDGTRLSIL.

The V and J genes are TRBV30 and TRBJ2-7; D tentatively fits TRBD1 or TRBD2 (5 bases each). V gave up 1 base and J gave up 3 bases, with 13 bases separating them. Per the germline V gene, CDR1 is GTSNPN and CDR2 is SVGIG (reference sequence). The CDR3 contains 14 residues. The CDR3 DNA reads TGTGCCTGGAGTGGGATGGGTGGGGGCTACGAGCAGTACTTC. Translation gives CAWSGMGGGYEQYF.

The J gene is TRBJ2-3, the V gene TRBV27; D call uncertain. The V end was cut by 0 bases, the J end by 1 base, with 5 bases between. CDR1 and CDR2 (germline): MNHEY, SMNVEV (reference sequence). The CDR3 is 14 amino acids. CDR3 amino acids: CASSLSAGTDTQYF. The CDR3 coding sequence is TGTGCCAGCAGTTTATCGGCGGGCACAGATACGCAGTATTTT.

The V gene is TRBV6-5, the J gene TRBJ1-1; tentatively, D is TRBD1 (5 bases). CDR3 length: 16 amino acids. V lost 0 bases and J 4 bases, leaving 15 bases between the germline ends. Germline V gives CDR1 MNHEY, CDR2 SVGAGI. The CDR3 is CASSYSRTLGGTEAFF. The CDR3 nucleotides read TGTGCCAGCAGTTACTCGAGAACTTTGGGGGGCACTGAAGCTTTCTTT.